The 29 T cell receptor beta chains given below trace back to one sample, sequenced in a study of T cells in Graves' hyperthyroidism and ophthalmopathy (dated by TCRdb to the late 2010s). Libraries were built with multiplex PCR. The data were produced on an Illumina HiSeq 2000. Amplification of TCR beta CDR3 regions was carried out from RNA transcripts. For the first round of RT-PCR on the TCR CDR3, the HTBI primer set was used together with the Qiagen OneStep RT-PCR kit. TCRdb applied fastp at Q25 and MiXCR to the public reads, then kept only in-frame beta chains. Rows matching on CDR3 protein sequence are summarized as one entry with the most common DNA and genes. The sample data list 250,000 to 300,000 distinct CDR3 sequences, and approximately 15% of these were observed just once. Roughly 7.9% of the sample lies in the top ten. The sequencing sample was made of blood. Receptors were obtained from a woman between 35 and 50 years old with Graves' hyperthyroidism.

This clonotype was detected only a few times. This may be a read error: a much more frequent sequence differs by one nucleotide. The chain couples TRBV13 to TRBJ2-3; D uncertain. Germline V lookup: CDR1 PRHDT, CDR2 FYEKMQ (reference sequence). V lost 8 bases and J 6 bases, leaving 9 bases between the germline ends. This CDR3 spans 11 amino acids. The chain's CDR3 is CASALGDTQYF. In DNA form, the CDR3 reads TGTGCCAGCGCTTTGGGGGATACGCAGTATTTT.

The chain employs TRBV11-2 and TRBJ2-5, with TRBD2 matching over 7 bases. J was trimmed by 7 bases and V by 1 base; bases with no gene match: 6. Germline CDR1 SGHAT, CDR2 FQNNGV. The CDR3 spans 14 residues. The CDR3 nucleotides read TGTGCCAGCAGCTTAGGGGACTATCTTGGGACCCAGTACTTC. This codes for CASSLGDYLGTQYF.

In its sample, this clonotype was seen many times. The V call is TRBV20-1, the J call TRBJ2-1; the D gene is possibly TRBD2 (5 bases). The V end was cut by 6 bases, the J end by 0 bases, with 18 bases between. Germline lookup yields CDR1 DFQATT and CDR2 SNEGSKA (reference sequence). The CDR3 has 16 residues. CDR3 bases: TGCAGTGCCTTAGACCCACAGCGGAGCTCCTACAATGAGCAGTTCTTC. Translated, it gives CSALDPQRSSYNEQFF.

The table lists this clonotype with a few counts. V gene TRBV7-8 combines with J gene TRBJ2-2; the match to TRBD1 covers 9 bases. V shed 6 bases, J shed 7 bases, and the junction held 6 bases outside the gene matches. The CDR3 covers 14 residues. The germline V gene encodes CDR1 SGHVS and CDR2 FQNEAQ. The DNA of the CDR3 is TGTGCCAGCAGACTCGGACAGGGGATCGGGGAGCTGTTTTTT. Encoded protein: CASRLGQGIGELFF.

This clonotype was detected a few times. This chain joins TRBV18 and TRBJ2-2; unclear D gene. This CDR3 contains 13 residues. V was clipped by 6 bases and J by 5 bases, with 10 bases between them. Germline V lookup: CDR1 KGHSH, CDR2 LQKENI. The CDR3 reads CASSKTGTGELFF. The CDR3 DNA is TGTGCCAGCTCCAAGACTGGGACCGGGGAGCTGTTTTTT.

Ten or more counts support this clonotype. This chain uses TRBV30 with TRBJ1-5; the match to TRBD1 covers 8 bases. The V segment lost 1 base and the J segment 9 bases; nucleotides outside the gene matches: 5. Germline-derived CDR1 and CDR2 are GTSNPN and SVGIG (reference sequence). The length of the CDR3 is 13 residues. In nucleotides, the CDR3 is TGTGCCTGGAGTGCAGGGGGCGTTGGGCCCCAGCATTTT. It codes for CAWSAGGVGPQHF. Complete variable domain (other parts from reference TRBV30 and TRBJ1-5): SQTIHQWPATLVQPVGSPLSLECTVEGTSNPNLYWYRQAAGRGLQLLFYSVGIGQISSEVPQNLSASRPQDRQFILSSKKLLLSDSGFYLCAWSAGGVGPQHFGDGTRLSIL.

This clonotype has at least ten counts. This sequence joins TRBV2 and TRBJ1-4, with 7 bases aligning to TRBD1. After removal of 6 bases from V and 8 bases from J, the junction contained 3 bases not matched to a gene. Germline lookup yields CDR1 SNHLY and CDR2 FYNNEI. There are 12 residues in the CDR3. The CDR3 protein is CASRQGEEKLFF. In DNA form, the CDR3 reads TGTGCCAGCAGGCAGGGGGAGGAAAAACTGTTTTTT.

This clonotype was seen ten or more times. This chain joins TRBV29-1 and TRBJ1-2; TRBD1 might be the D (6 bases). The germline V gene has CDR1 SQVTM and CDR2 ANQGSEA. CDR3 length: 11 amino acids. Trimming shortened V by 8 bases and J by 8 bases, and 15 bases separated the two germline ends. The CDR3 DNA sequence: TGCAGCTTCGTACAGGGTCCGGGCTACACCTTC. As protein: CSFVQGPGYTF.

There are many counts of this clonotype. The genes are TRBV7-8 and TRBJ2-1, with 8 bases identical to TRBD2. Germline V gives CDR1 SGHVS, CDR2 FQNEAQ. The junction had 23 bases not matched to a gene; V was cut back by 5 bases and J by 2 bases. CDR3 length: 21 residues. CDR3 bases: TGTGCCAGCAGCAAACCCCCTTCGGCGGGAGGAGCGTCCAGGACCTACAATGAGCAGTTCTTC. It codes for CASSKPPSAGGASRTYNEQFF.

This chain joins TRBV29-1 and TRBJ2-5; 9 bases agree with TRBD1. This CDR3 has 12 residues. The germline gives CDR1 SQVTM, CDR2 ANQGSEA. V shed 4 bases and J 10 bases; nucleotides not matched to a gene: 7. Written as DNA, the CDR3 is TGCAGCGTTGGCAAACAGGGGGCCCACCAGTACTTC. Amino acids: CSVGKQGAHQYF.

This clonotype was counted only a few times. The rearrangement joins TRBV19 to TRBJ1-1; D might be TRBD1 (5 bases). CDR1 LNHDA and CDR2 SQIVND come from the germline V gene (reference sequence). The CDR3 length is 14 residues. The ends were cut back, 5 bases at V and 5 bases at J, with 15 bases in the middle. This CDR3 is CASSFRGSGTEAFF. CDR3 DNA: TGTGCCAGTAGTTTTAGGGGATCTGGGACTGAAGCTTTCTTT.

As to this clonotype: The junction does not match germline at one end; this may be a read error. This chain's CDR3 is CATKTSGVYNEQSF. The CDR3, as DNA: TGTGCCACCAAAACTAGCGGGGTATACAATGAGCAGTCCTTC. This chain links TRBV13 with TRBJ2-1; 10 nucleotides line up with TRBD2. Looked up from germline, CDR1 is PRHDT and CDR2 is FYEKMQ (reference sequence). The CDR3 contains 14 residues. Combining the CDR3 with reference TRBV13 and TRBJ2-1 gives the whole variable domain AAGVIQSPRHLIKEKRETATLKCYPIPRHDTVYWYQQGPGQDPQFLISFYEKMQSDKGSIPDRFSAQQFSDYHSELNMSSLELGDSALYFCATKTSGVYNEQSFGPGTRLTVL.

This clonotype was recorded a few times. The chain uses TRBV20-1 and TRBJ2-2, with D possibly matching TRBD2 (6 bases). CDR3 length: 15 amino acids. The V end was cut by 3 bases, the J end by 5 bases, with 16 bases between. In germline, CDR1 is DFQATT, CDR2 SNEGSKA (reference sequence). The CDR3 region has the DNA TGCAGTGCTAGCGGGGGTGTCACGGGGACCGGGGAGCTGTTTTTT. Its translation is CSASGGVTGTGELFF.

The table lists this clonotype with many counts. V gene TRBV12-3 or TRBV12-4 combines with J gene TRBJ2-1, with 12 bases that match TRBD2. The CDR3 length is 15 residues. Losses at the gene ends were 5 bases for V and 4 bases for J; bases not matched to a gene: 3. CDR3 region: CASSIGLAGYNEQFF. CDR3 sequence (DNA): TGTGCCAGCAGTATTGGACTAGCGGGATACAATGAGCAGTTCTTC.

There are many counts of this clonotype. The chain employs TRBV18 and TRBJ2-5; D is undetermined. The CDR3 totals 13 residues. Trimming removed 5 bases from V and 0 bases from J, with 7 bases in between. Germline CDR1 is KGHSH and CDR2 is LQKENI. CDR3 coding DNA: TGTGCCAGCTCAATAGACAACCAAGAGACCCAGTACTTC. It is translated as CASSIDNQETQYF.

This clonotype was detected ten times or more. The chain joins TRBV7-8 to TRBJ2-5; TRBD1 matches 7 bases. Germline V CDR1 and CDR2: SGHVS, FQNEAQ. The length of the CDR3 is 16 residues. Unmatched junction bases numbered 11, after V lost 2 bases and J lost 5 bases. The CDR3 nucleotides are TGTGCCAGCAGCTTATGGGTGATAGGGGGCGGGGAGACCCAGTACTTC. Its translation is CASSLWVIGGGETQYF.

This clonotype was seen ten or more times. This chain uses TRBV20-1 with TRBJ2-5; 10 bases map to TRBD2. Trimming at V came to 1 base and at J to 2 bases, leaving 1 base not matched to a gene. The CDR3 has 14 amino acids. Germline V gives CDR1 DFQATT, CDR2 SNEGSKA (reference sequence). CDR3 sequence: CSARGTSGQETQYF. CDR3 coding DNA: TGCAGTGCTAGAGGGACTAGCGGTCAAGAGACCCAGTACTTC.

This clonotype was recorded many times. The rearrangement joins TRBV15 to TRBJ1-5; 10 bases align to TRBD1. Per germline, CDR1 LNHNV and CDR2 YYDKDF (reference sequence). The CDR3 has 19 residues. Germline trimming cut 1 base from V and 1 base from J; bases unmatched to any gene: 10. CDR3 sequence reads: CATSRGMGLGQGSNQPQHF. CDR3 DNA sequence: TGTGCCACCAGCAGAGGGATGGGTCTGGGACAGGGGAGCAATCAGCCCCAGCATTTT.

This clonotype was recorded at least ten times. The rearrangement joins TRBV5-1 to TRBJ2-7, with TRBD2 matching over 10 bases. The CDR3 is made up of 15 amino acids. The ends lost 4 bases at V and 7 bases at J; junction bases unmatched: 11. Germline CDR1 is SGHRS and CDR2 is YFSETQ. CDR3 amino acids: CASSQGPSGRKEQYF. The CDR3 DNA reads as TGCGCCAGCAGCCAAGGACCTAGCGGGAGAAAGGAGCAGTACTTC.

This clonotype was observed at least ten times. J is TRBJ1-5 and V is TRBV20-1; D might be TRBD1 (5 bases). The CDR3 is made up of 15 amino acids. Trimming removed 3 bases at V and 0 bases at J, with 12 bases between. From germline, CDR1 is DFQATT and CDR2 SNEGSKA (reference sequence). CDR3 sequence: CSASTGTYSNQPQHF. CDR3 bases: TGCAGTGCTAGTACCGGGACTTATAGCAATCAGCCCCAGCATTTT.

The sample holds many counts of this clonotype. This sequence joins TRBV12-3 or TRBV12-4 and TRBJ2-1; TRBD2 matches 13 bases. The length of the CDR3 is 17 residues. Trimming removed 6 bases from V and 8 bases from J; junction bases left unmatched: 13. CDR3 nucleotides: TGTGCCAGCAGGATGAGACGAGGACTAGCGGGAGTCTATGAGCAGTTCTTC. It codes for CASRMRRGLAGVYEQFF.

This clonotype was seen ten or more times. The rearrangement uses TRBV14 and TRBJ2-5; D is unclear. Per germline, CDR1 SGHDN and CDR2 FVKESK. The ends were cut back, 4 bases at V and 5 bases at J, with 17 bases in the middle. This CDR3 contains 15 residues. For the CDR3, the DNA is TGTGCCAGCAGCCGAAGAACCATAAGCTGGGAGACCCAGTACTTC. Amino acid sequence: CASSRRTISWETQYF. Variable domain in full (rest from reference TRBV14 and TRBJ2-5): EAGVTQFPSHSVIEKGQTVTLRCDPISGHDNLYWYRRVMGKEIKFLLHFVKESKQDESGMPNNRFLAERTGGTYSTLKVQPAELEDSGVYFCASSRRTISWETQYFGPGTRLLVL.

This clonotype was picked up many times. This chain connects TRBV12-3 or TRBV12-4 to TRBJ1-5; no clear D. Trimming pared 0 bases from V and 6 bases from J, leaving 9 bases between. This CDR3 region has 14 residues. The DNA of the CDR3 is TGTGCCAGCAGTTTAGCGCCAGAAGCTCAGCCCCAGCATTTT. It is translated as CASSLAPEAQPQHF.

This clonotype was counted at least ten times. Written as DNA, the CDR3 is TGTGCCAGCAGCTTAGAGAGGGGGACTAGCGGGTTCCTAGGGGAGACCCAGTACTTC. It translates to CASSLERGTSGFLGETQYF. This chain uses TRBV7-2 with TRBJ2-5; 12 bases are a match to TRBD2. Germline V gives CDR1 SGHTA, CDR2 FQGNSA. The CDR3 runs to 19 residues. V shed 1 base, J shed 5 bases, and the junction held 14 bases outside the gene matches.

This clonotype was counted ten times or more. J is TRBJ2-5 and V is TRBV11-3; perhaps D is TRBD1 or TRBD2 (6 bases each). Germline V lookup: CDR1 SGHNT, CDR2 YENEEA. V was shortened by 11 bases and J by 5 bases, with 18 bases between the two germline ends. CDR3 length: 13 residues. CDR3 protein: CASSGAGSETQYF. As DNA, the CDR3 is TGTGCCTCCTCGGGGGCGGGATCGGAGACCCAGTACTTC.

This clonotype was detected ten times or more. The chain combines TRBV6-1 with TRBJ1-2; tentatively, D is TRBD1 (5 bases). The CDR3 runs to 14 residues. With 7 bases removed from V and 1 base from J, the gap between germline ends came to 13 bases. The germline CDR1 and CDR2 sequences are MNHNS and SASEGT. The CDR3 nucleotides are TGTGCCAGCATCTCCCGACAGATTAACTATGGCTACACCTTC. It translates to CASISRQINYGYTF.

The V call is TRBV6-4, the J call TRBJ1-1, with D possibly matching TRBD1 (6 bases). The germline CDR1 and CDR2 sequences are MRHNA and SNTAGT. This CDR3 spans 17 amino acids. Trimming removed 7 bases at V and 1 base at J, with 22 bases between. The CDR3 DNA reads as TGTGCCAGCATGGGTGGGGGGGCCCTGATACCGAACACTGAAGCTTTCTTT. The encoded protein is CASMGGGALIPNTEAFF.

This clonotype showed up many times. This chain joins TRBV27 and TRBJ2-1, with D perhaps TRBD2 (5 bases). Germline V gives CDR1 MNHEY, CDR2 SMNVEV (reference sequence). Trimming cost V 8 bases and J 7 bases, with 6 bases left between them. This CDR3 has 10 residues. CDR3 residues: CASGGNEQFF. The CDR3 nucleotides are TGTGCCAGCGGCGGGAATGAGCAGTTCTTC.

This clonotype has a count of ten or more. The chain couples TRBV27 to TRBJ2-3, with 8 bases identical to TRBD2. This CDR3 contains 16 residues. V lost 2 bases and J lost 5; bases outside the gene matches: 9. Germline-derived CDR1 and CDR2 are MNHEY and SMNVEV (reference sequence). This CDR3 is CASSLEGTSREDTQYF. The DNA of the CDR3 is TGTGCCAGCAGTTTAGAAGGGACTAGTAGGGAAGATACGCAGTATTTT.